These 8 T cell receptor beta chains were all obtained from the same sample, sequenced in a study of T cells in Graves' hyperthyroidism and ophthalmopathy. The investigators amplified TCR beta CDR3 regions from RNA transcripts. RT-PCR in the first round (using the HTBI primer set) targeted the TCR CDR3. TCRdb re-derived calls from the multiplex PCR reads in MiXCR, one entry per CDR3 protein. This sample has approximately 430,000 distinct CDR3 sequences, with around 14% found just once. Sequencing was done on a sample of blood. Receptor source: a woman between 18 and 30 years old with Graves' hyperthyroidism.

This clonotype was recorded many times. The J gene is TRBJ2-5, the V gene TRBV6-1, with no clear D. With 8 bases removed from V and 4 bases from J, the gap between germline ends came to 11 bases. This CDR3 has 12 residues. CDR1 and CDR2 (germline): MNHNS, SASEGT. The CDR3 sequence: CASGSVRETQYF. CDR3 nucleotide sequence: TGTGCCAGCGGCTCGGTCAGAGAGACCCAGTACTTC.

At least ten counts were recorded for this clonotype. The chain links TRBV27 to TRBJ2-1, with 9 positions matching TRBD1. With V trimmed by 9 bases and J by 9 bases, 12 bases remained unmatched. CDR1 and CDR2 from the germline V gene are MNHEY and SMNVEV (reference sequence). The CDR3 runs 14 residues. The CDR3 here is CASTRTGAWREQFF. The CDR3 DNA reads TGTGCCAGTACGAGGACAGGGGCATGGCGTGAGCAGTTCTTC.

As DNA, the CDR3 is TGTGCCAGCAGTTACTCGACGCCTGTTAATGAAAAACTGTTTTTT. Translating gives CASSYSTPVNEKLFF. J is TRBJ1-4 and V is TRBV6-5, with no clear D. The V gene lost 0 bases and the J gene lost 4 bases, with 9 bases spanning the gap. CDR3 length: 15 residues. Germline CDR1 MNHEY, CDR2 SVGAGI.

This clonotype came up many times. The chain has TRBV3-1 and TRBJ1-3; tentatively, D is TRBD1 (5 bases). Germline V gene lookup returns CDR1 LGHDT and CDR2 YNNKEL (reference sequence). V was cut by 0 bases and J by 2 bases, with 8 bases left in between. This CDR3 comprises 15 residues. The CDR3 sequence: CASSQESRAGNTIYF. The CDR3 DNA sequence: TGTGCCAGCAGCCAAGAGAGCAGGGCTGGAAACACCATATATTTT.

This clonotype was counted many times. CDR3 nucleotide sequence: TGTGCCAGCAGCTTAGGAGGGGCGGGAGAGACCCAGTACTTC. Translating gives CASSLGGAGETQYF. This chain joins TRBV7-3 and TRBJ2-5; D is possibly TRBD2 (6 bases). The CDR3 is made up of 14 amino acids. Germline CDR1 reads SGHTA; CDR2 reads FQGTGA. Deletions cut 2 bases from V and 4 bases from J, with 11 bases between. The full variable domain, completed using reference TRBV7-3 and TRBJ2-5, is GAGVSQTPSNKVTEKGKYVELRCDPISGHTALYWYRQSLGQGPEFLIYFQGTGAADDSGLPNDRFFAVRPEGSVSTLKIQRTERGDSAVYLCASSLGGAGETQYFGPGTRLLVL.

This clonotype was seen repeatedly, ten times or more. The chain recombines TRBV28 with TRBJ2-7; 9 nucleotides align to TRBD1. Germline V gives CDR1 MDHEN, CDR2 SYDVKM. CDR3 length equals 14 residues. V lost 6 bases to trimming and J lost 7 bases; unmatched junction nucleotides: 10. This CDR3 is CASRRNRGQREQYF. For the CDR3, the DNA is TGTGCCAGCAGGCGAAACAGGGGGCAAAGGGAGCAGTACTTC.

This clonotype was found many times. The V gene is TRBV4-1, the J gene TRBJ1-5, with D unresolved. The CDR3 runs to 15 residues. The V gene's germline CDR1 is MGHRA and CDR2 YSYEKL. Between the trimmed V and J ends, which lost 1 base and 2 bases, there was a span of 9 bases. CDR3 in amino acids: CASSQGGRGNQPQHF. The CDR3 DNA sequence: TGCGCCAGCAGCCAAGGAGGGAGGGGCAATCAGCCCCAGCATTTT.

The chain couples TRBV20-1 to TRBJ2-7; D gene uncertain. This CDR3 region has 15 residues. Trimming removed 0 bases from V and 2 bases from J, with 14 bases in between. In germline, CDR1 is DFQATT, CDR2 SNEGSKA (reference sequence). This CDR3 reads CSARDHNSLAYEQYF. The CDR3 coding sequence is TGCAGTGCTAGAGATCATAACTCCCTAGCCTACGAGCAGTACTTC.